This TCR beta chain originates from a study of blood T cell repertoires in COVID-19 (dated by TCRdb to the early 2020s). In the study overall: Samples covering the acute and convalescent phases of COVID-19 were provided by collaborators in the United States, Italy and Spain. Nearly every sample came with metadata listing a de-identified subject ID, COVID-19 status, age in years and sex. The material from the prospective study consisted of cDNA or gDNA derived from T cells, B-cell-depleted T cells, or PBMCs. Where available, HLA class I and class II types were taken from metadata supplied by the sample provider and were not determined by assay-based typing. Subjects who had been exposed to COVID-19, were actively infected with it, or had recovered from it provided the deeply sampled blood TCRbeta repertoires that made up the dataset. The samples were drawn from two sources: the first 160 participants of the ongoing ImmuneRACE study, and fewer than 1,500 subjects contributed by 6 global collaborators. The repertoires were released in a freely available public database intended as a resource for research on the immune response to SARS-CoV-2.

The full study reports these points: Clinical and demographic metadata were provided uncurated, with the amount varying by source and participant.

For this clone: What this receptor recognizes is not known. Base qualities are not provided; no much larger clone lies one nucleotide away.

Collaborating institutions collected whole blood in K2EDTA tubes following their own protocols. For TCRbeta analysis, collaborators shipped samples in one of three forms: frozen whole blood, isolated PBMCs, or DNA extracted from either of those sample types. At the junction V is shortened by 6 bases and J by 2 bases; bases outside the gene matches: 5. The CDR3 numbers 16 residues from cysteine through phenylalanine. Only CDR3 DNA is held: 48 bases, read in frame from base 1. Reading the germline V gene gives CDR1 SNHLY and CDR2 FYNNEI. TCRbeta CDR3 regions were amplified from genomic DNA using the immunoSEQ Assay, a bias-controlled multiplex PCR. Per the original workflow: Within the assay, amplification of reference gene primers was used to estimate how many nucleated cells each sample contained. To quantify the absolute abundance of each unique TCRbeta CDR3 rearrangement, sequence reads were collapsed and filtered. For each sample, productive Simpson clonality was calculated as the square root of Simpson's diversity index across productive rearrangements. TCRdb took over this immuneACCESS table, retaining in-frame rearrangements with V and J assigned. Such tables are incomplete; in checked studies, under half of the missing clones stem from an unresolved V gene, and the remainder is unexplained. The V and J calls and clone size come from that table; D and trimming were worked out from the DNA. The sample table records over 100,000 clones; approximately 85% of these occur just once. The top ten hold approximately 7.9% of the sample.

The source material was peripheral blood. This sequence originates from a man in his sixties or seventies with acute or convalescent COVID-19. This chain joins TRBV2 to TRBJ2-1, and 12 junction bases match TRBD2. The CDR3 reads as follows: CASSLAGGTPYNEQFF. The nucleotide sequence reads TGTGCCAGCAGCCTAGCGGGAGGGACCCCCTACAATGAGCAGTTCTTC.